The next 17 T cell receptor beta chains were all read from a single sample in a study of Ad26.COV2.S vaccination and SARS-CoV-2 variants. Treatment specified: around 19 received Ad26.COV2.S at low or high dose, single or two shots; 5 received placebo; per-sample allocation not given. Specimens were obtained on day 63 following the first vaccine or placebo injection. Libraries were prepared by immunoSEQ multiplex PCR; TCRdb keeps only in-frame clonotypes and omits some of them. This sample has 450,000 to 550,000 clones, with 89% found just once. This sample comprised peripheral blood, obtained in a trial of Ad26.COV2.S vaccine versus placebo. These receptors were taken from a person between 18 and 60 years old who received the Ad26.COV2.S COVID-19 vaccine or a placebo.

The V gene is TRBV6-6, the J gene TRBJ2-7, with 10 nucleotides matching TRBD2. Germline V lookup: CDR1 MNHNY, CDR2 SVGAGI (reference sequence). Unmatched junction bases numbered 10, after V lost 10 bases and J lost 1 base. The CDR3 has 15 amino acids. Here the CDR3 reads CATQLGTSASYEQYF. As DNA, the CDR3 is TGTGCCACCCAGCTAGGGACTAGCGCATCCTACGAGCAGTACTTC.

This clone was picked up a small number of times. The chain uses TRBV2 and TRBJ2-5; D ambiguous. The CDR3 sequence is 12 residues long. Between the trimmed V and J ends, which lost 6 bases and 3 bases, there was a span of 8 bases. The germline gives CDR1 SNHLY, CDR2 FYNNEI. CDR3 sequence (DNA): TGTGCCAGCAGGCACAATGAAGAGACCCAGTACTTC. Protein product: CASRHNEETQYF.

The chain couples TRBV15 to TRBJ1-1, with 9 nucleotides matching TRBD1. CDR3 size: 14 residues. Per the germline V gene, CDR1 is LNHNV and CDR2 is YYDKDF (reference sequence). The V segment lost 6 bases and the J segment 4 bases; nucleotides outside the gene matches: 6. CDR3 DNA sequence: TGTGCCACCAGGACACAGGGGGCGGGCACTGAAGCTTTCTTT. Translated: CATRTQGAGTEAFF.

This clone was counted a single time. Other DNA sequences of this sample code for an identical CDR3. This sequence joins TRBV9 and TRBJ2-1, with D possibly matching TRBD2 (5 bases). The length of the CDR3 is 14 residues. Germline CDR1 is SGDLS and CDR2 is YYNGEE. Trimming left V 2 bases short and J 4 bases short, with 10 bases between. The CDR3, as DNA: TGTGCCAGCAGCGTCTCGGACTCTTACAATGAGCAGTTCTTC. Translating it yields CASSVSDSYNEQFF.

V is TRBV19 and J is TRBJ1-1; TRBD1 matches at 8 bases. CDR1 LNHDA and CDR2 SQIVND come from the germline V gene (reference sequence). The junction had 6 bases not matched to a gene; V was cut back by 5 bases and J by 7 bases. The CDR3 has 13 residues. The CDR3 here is CASSSWTGSEAFF. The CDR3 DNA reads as TGTGCCAGTAGTTCCTGGACAGGGAGTGAAGCTTTCTTT.

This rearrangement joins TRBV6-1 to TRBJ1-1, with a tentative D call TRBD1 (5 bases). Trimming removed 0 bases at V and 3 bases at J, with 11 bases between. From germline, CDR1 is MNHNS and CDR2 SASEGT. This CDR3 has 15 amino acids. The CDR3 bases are TGTGCCAGCAGTGAAGCGTATGGGACTTACACTGAAGCTTTCTTT. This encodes CASSEAYGTYTEAFF.

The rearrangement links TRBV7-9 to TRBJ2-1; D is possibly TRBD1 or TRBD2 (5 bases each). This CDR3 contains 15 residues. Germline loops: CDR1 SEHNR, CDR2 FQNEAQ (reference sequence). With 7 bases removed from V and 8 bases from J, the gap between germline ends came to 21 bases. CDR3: CASNPWGWPRDEQFF. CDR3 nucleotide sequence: TGTGCCAGCAACCCCTGGGGGTGGCCTCGGGATGAGCAGTTCTTC. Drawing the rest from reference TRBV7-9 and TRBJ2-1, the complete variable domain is DTGVSQNPRHKITKRGQNVTFRCDPISEHNRLYWYRQTLGQGPEFLTYFQNEAQLEKSRLLSDRFSAERPKGSFSTLEIQRTEQGDSAMYLCASNPWGWPRDEQFFGPGTRLTVL.

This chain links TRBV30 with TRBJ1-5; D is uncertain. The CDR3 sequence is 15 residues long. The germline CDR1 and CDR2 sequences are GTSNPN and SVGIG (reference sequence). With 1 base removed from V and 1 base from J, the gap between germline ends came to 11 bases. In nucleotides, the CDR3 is TGTGCCTGGAGTGATTACGGATTGAGCAATCAGCCCCAGCATTTT. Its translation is CAWSDYGLSNQPQHF.

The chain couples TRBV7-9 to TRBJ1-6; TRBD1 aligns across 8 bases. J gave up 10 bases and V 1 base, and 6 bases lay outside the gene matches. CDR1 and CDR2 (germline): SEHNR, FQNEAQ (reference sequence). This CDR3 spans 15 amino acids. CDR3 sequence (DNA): TGTGCCAGCAGCTTAGTATCAGGGGGCACATCACCCCTCCACTTT. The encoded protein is CASSLVSGGTSPLHF.

As DNA, the CDR3 is TGTGCCAGCTCATCACAGAGTTATAGCACAGATACGCAGTATTTT. Translating it yields CASSSQSYSTDTQYF. The chain combines TRBV18 with TRBJ2-3; no clear D. This CDR3 has 15 amino acids. The germline gives CDR1 KGHSH, CDR2 LQKENI. V was trimmed by 5 bases and J by 0 bases, leaving 12 bases between them.

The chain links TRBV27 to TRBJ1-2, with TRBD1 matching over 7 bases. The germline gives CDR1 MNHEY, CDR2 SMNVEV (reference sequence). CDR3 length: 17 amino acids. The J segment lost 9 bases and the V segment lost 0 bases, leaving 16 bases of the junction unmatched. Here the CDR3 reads CASSLSKQQGISISYTF. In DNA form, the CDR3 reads TGTGCCAGCAGTTTATCCAAACAACAGGGGATAAGCATTAGCTACACCTTC.

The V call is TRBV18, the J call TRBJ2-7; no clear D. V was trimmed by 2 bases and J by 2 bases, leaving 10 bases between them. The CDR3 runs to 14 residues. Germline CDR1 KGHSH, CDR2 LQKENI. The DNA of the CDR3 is TGTGCCAGCTCACCAACTTCCGCAACCTACGAGCAGTACTTC. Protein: CASSPTSATYEQYF.

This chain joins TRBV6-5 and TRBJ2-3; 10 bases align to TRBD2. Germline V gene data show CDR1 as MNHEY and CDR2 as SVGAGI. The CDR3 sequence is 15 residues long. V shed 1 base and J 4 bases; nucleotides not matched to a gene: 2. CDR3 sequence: CASSYFSGRSDTQYF. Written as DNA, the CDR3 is TGTGCCAGCAGTTACTTTAGCGGGAGGTCAGATACGCAGTATTTT.

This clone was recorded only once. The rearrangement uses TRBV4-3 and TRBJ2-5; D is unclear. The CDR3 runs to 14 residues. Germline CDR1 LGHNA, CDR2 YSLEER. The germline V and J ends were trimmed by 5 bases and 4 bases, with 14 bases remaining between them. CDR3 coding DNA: TGCGCCAGCAGCTCCGGGTCAAAGGGAGAGACCCAGTACTTC. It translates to CASSSGSKGETQYF.

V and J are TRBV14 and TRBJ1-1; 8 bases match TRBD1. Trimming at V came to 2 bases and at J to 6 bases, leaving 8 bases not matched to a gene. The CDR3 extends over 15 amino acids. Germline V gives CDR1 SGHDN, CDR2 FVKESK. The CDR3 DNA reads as TGTGCCAGCAGCCAAATCGGGACAGGTTACTCTGAAGCTTTCTTT. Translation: CASSQIGTGYSEAFF.

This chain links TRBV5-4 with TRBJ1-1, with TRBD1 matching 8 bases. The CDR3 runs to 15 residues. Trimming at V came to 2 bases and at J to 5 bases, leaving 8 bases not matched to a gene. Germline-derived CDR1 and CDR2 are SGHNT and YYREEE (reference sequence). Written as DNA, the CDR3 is TGTGCCAGCAGCTTTGGACAGGGCTCCCGGACTGAAGCTTTCTTT. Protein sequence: CASSFGQGSRTEAFF. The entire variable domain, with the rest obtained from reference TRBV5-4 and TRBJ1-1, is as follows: ETGVTQSPTHLIKTRGQQVTLRCSSQSGHNTVSWYQQALGQGPQFIFQYYREEENGRGNFPPRFSGLQFPNYSSELNVNALELDDSALYLCASSFGQGSRTEAFFGQGTRLTVV.

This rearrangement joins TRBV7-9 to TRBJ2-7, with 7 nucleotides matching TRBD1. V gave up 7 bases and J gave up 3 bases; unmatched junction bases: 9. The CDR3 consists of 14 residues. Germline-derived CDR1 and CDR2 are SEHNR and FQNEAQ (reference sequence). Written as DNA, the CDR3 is TGTGCCAGCACCCCGACAGGGATCCACTACGAGCAGTACTTC. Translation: CASTPTGIHYEQYF.